These 13 T cell receptor beta chains were all obtained from the same sample, sequenced in a study of blood T cell repertoires in COVID-19. Profiled with immunoSEQ multiplex PCR; TCRdb holds only in-frame clones, not every one. This sample has about 250,000 clones, with 80% to 90% found just once. Sequenced: PBMCs or T cells enriched from blood (not recorded which). Receptor source: a woman aged 35 to 49 who had been exposed to COVID-19.

This clone was seen a single time. The chain uses TRBV5-1 and TRBJ2-3; 8 nucleotides match TRBD2. This CDR3 has 17 residues. Germline CDR1 is SGHRS and CDR2 is YFSETQ. With V trimmed by 2 bases and J by 2 bases, 10 bases remained unmatched. CDR3 coding DNA: TGCGCCAGCAGCTTAGAGCGGGGGCAATCTTACACAGATACGCAGTATTTT. Protein product: CASSLERGQSYTDTQYF.

The rearrangement links TRBV12-3 or TRBV12-4 to TRBJ1-5; maybe TRBD1 (6 bases). Trimming pared 6 bases from V and 4 bases from J, leaving 10 bases between. CDR3 length: 13 residues. The DNA of the CDR3 is TGTGCCAGCAGACCCACAGGGAATCAGCCCCAGCATTTT. Translating it yields CASRPTGNQPQHF.

The chain joins TRBV29-1 to TRBJ2-7; possibly TRBD1 for D (6 bases). Germline-derived CDR1 and CDR2 are SQVTM and ANQGSEA. The CDR3 has 14 residues. V dropped 4 bases and J dropped 1 base, with 14 bases sitting between them. The CDR3 DNA reads as TGCAGCGTTGGAGGACAGTCCGTTTCCTACGAGCAGTACTTC. It encodes CSVGGQSVSYEQYF.

This clone occurred once. The chain joins TRBV14 to TRBJ2-7; 10 bases fit TRBD2. Germline V gives CDR1 SGHDN, CDR2 FVKESK. This CDR3 contains 15 residues. V lost 1 base, J lost 6 bases, and 6 bases stayed unmatched. CDR3 in amino acids: CASSQVGLAGVEQYF. The DNA of the CDR3 is TGTGCCAGCAGCCAAGTTGGGCTAGCGGGGGTCGAGCAGTACTTC.

The V and J genes are TRBV12-5 and TRBJ1-2; 8 nucleotides agree with TRBD1. The germline V gene encodes CDR1 LGHNT and CDR2 FRNRAP. Trimming removed 3 bases from V and 3 bases from J; junction bases left unmatched: 6. The CDR3 consists of 15 residues. CDR3 DNA sequence: TGTGCTAGTGGTTTTGACAGGGGCGGTTACTATGGCTACACCTTC. This encodes CASGFDRGGYYGYTF.

Here the CDR3 reads CAIKMQGGGANVLTF. CDR3 in DNA: TGTGCCATCAAAATGCAGGGAGGTGGGGCCAACGTCCTGACTTTC. The chain combines TRBV10-3 with TRBJ2-6, with D possibly being TRBD2 (6 bases). CDR1 and CDR2 (germline): ENHRY, SYGVKD. Trimming left V 7 bases short and J 3 bases short, with 13 bases between. The CDR3 extends over 15 amino acids.

This clone was counted a single time. The genes are TRBV11-2 and TRBJ1-6; a possible D gene is TRBD1 (5 bases). Germline CDR1 SGHAT, CDR2 FQNNGV. CDR3 size: 15 residues. With 0 bases removed from V and 8 bases from J, the gap between germline ends came to 11 bases. The CDR3 loop reads CASSLDQGAYSPLHF. The CDR3 region has the DNA TGTGCCAGCAGCTTAGATCAAGGGGCCTATTCACCCCTCCACTTT. The full variable domain, with the rest looked up from reference TRBV11-2 and TRBJ1-6, is EAGVAQSPRYKIIEKRQSVAFWCNPISGHATLYWYQQILGQGPKLLIQFQNNGVVDDSQLPKDRFSAERLKGVDSTLKIQPAKLEDSAVYLCASSLDQGAYSPLHFGNGTRLTVT.

The gene calls are TRBV18 and TRBJ2-3; 7 nucleotides match TRBD2. CDR1 is KGHSH and CDR2 is LQKENI in the germline V gene. V was pared by 6 bases and J by 1 base, with 10 bases of the junction left unmatched. This CDR3 has 16 amino acids. CDR3: CASSLEARGGTDTQYF. DNA for the CDR3: TGTGCCAGCTCTCTAGAGGCCCGGGGGGGCACAGATACGCAGTATTTT.

This clone is termed medium-sized. The V call is TRBV19, the J call TRBJ2-1; D is possibly TRBD2 (5 bases). Trimming removed 5 bases at V and 2 bases at J, with 13 bases between. The CDR3 contains 15 residues. The germline V gene encodes CDR1 LNHDA and CDR2 SQIVND (reference sequence). The CDR3, as DNA: TGTGCCAGTAGTGAAACTAGTAGTCCCTACAATGAGCAGTTCTTC. It codes for CASSETSSPYNEQFF.

The chain recombines TRBV7-2 with TRBJ1-1, with 8 bases lining up with TRBD1. V gave up 5 bases and J gave up 0 bases; unmatched junction bases: 5. From germline, CDR1 is SGHTA and CDR2 FQGNSA. This CDR3 is 15 amino acids long. CDR3 DNA: TGTGCCAGCAGCGCCCAGGGGGCGTTGAACACTGAAGCTTTCTTT. Its protein is CASSAQGALNTEAFF.

The chain recombines TRBV2 with TRBJ1-2; D uncertain. V lost 8 bases to trimming and J lost 8 bases, with 12 bases between them. Germline CDR1 and CDR2: SNHLY and FYNNEI. The CDR3 sequence is 11 residues long. CDR3 protein: CASGEEAGYTF. The CDR3 DNA reads as TGTGCCAGCGGAGAGGAAGCAGGCTACACCTTC.

This clone has a single count. The chain has TRBV5-1 and TRBJ2-7; 9 bases are shared with TRBD1. Germline loops: CDR1 SGHRS, CDR2 YFSETQ. V gave up 4 bases and J gave up 5 bases; unmatched junction bases: 13. This CDR3 comprises 16 residues. The CDR3 here is CASSVALGQGLHEQYF. The CDR3 DNA reads TGCGCCAGCAGCGTCGCATTGGGACAGGGCCTTCACGAGCAGTACTTC.

The V call is TRBV1, the J call TRBJ2-1; TRBD1 is taken as the D call from the table, unchecked against the DNA. TRBV1 constitutes a pseudogene. The CDR3 runs 13 residues. CDR3 bases: TGCACCAGCAGCAAGACAGGGAGCCATGAGCAGTTCTTC. Its protein product is CTSSKTGSHEQFF.